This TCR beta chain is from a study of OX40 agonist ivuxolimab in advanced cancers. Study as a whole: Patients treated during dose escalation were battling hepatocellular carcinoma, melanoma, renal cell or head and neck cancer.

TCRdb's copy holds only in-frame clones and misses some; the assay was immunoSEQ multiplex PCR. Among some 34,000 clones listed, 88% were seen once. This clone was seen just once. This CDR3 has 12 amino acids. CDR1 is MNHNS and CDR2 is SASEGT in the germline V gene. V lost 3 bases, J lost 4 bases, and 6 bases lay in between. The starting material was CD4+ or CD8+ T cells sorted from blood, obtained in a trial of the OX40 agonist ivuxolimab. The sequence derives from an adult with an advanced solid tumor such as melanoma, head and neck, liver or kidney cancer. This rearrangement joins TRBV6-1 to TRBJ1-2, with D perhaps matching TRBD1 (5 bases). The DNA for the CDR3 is TGTGCCAGCAGTGATGGGGGCTATGGCTACACCTTC. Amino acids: CASSDGGYGYTF.